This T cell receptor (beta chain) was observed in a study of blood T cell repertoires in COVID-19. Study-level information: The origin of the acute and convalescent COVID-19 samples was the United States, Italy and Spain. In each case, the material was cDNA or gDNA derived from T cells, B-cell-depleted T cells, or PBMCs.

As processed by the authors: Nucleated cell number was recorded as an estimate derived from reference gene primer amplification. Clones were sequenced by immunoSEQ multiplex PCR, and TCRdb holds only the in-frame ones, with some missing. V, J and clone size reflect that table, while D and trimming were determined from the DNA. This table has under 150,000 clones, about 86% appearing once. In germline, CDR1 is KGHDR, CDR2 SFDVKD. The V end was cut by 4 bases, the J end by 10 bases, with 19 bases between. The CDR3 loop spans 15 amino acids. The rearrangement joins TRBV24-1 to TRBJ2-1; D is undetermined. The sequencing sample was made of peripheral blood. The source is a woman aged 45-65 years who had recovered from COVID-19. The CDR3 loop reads CATSEAATGGGEQFF. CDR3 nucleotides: TGTGCCACCAGTGAGGCGGCGACGGGTGGTGGGGAGCAGTTCTTC.